The 14 T cell receptor beta chains below come from one sample, sequenced in a study of T cell responses to AZD1222 COVID-19 vaccine. Here immunoSEQ multiplex PCR was the method, and the copy in TCRdb shows in-frame clones only, minus some. Here the sample spans roughly 130,000 clones, 85% to 95% being singletons. The specimen comprised peripheral blood, sampled on day 0 of AZD1222 vaccination. Receptors were obtained from an adult in good health.

The V gene is TRBV28, the J gene TRBJ1-2; no reliable D call. CDR1 MDHEN and CDR2 SYDVKM come from the germline V gene. V was pared by 5 bases and J by 1 base, with 8 bases between. CDR3 length: 13 amino acids. The CDR3 reads CASSPSINYGYTF. In DNA, the CDR3 is TGTGCCAGCAGTCCCTCCATTAACTATGGCTACACCTTC.

V is TRBV7-2 and J is TRBJ2-5; D is uncertain. CDR3 length equals 14 residues. The V end was cut by 1 base, the J end by 5 bases, with 11 bases between. The germline V gene encodes CDR1 SGHTA and CDR2 FQGNSA. CDR3 residues: CASSLDIQAETQYF. The CDR3 nucleotides are TGTGCCAGCAGCTTAGATATCCAGGCGGAGACCCAGTACTTC.

The chain employs TRBV6-6 and TRBJ2-7; D call uncertain. V lost 6 bases and J 2 bases, leaving 8 bases between the germline ends. This CDR3 region has 12 residues. Germline V lookup: CDR1 MNHNY, CDR2 SVGAGI (reference sequence). The CDR3 sequence: CASSGLTYEQYF. The CDR3 coding sequence is TGTGCCAGCAGCGGGCTTACCTACGAGCAGTACTTC.

The rearrangement links TRBV7-2 to TRBJ1-2; 9 positions match TRBD1. Germline V gene data show CDR1 as SGHTA and CDR2 as FQGNSA. J gave up 6 bases and V 4 bases, and 9 bases lay outside the gene matches. The CDR3 loop spans 15 amino acids. The CDR3 loop reads CASSSPGQGINGYTF. As DNA, the CDR3 is TGTGCCAGCAGCTCACCTGGACAGGGGATAAATGGCTACACCTTC.

The gene calls are TRBV4-2 and TRBJ2-7; D possibly corresponds to TRBD2 (5 bases). Trimming removed 1 base from V and 0 bases from J, with 10 bases in between. Germline lookup yields CDR1 LGHNA and CDR2 YNFKEQ. This CDR3 has 15 residues. CDR3 amino acids: CASSQADGSSYEQYF. The CDR3 DNA sequence: TGTGCCAGCAGCCAAGCGGATGGGAGCTCCTACGAGCAGTACTTC.

The chain joins TRBV6-5 to TRBJ1-2; D uncertain. This CDR3 contains 15 residues. Trimming took 0 bases from V and 2 from J, leaving 10 bases between them. From germline, CDR1 is MNHEY and CDR2 SVGAGI. CDR3 amino acids: CASSYSGRSNYGYTF. The CDR3 DNA is TGTGCCAGCAGTTACTCGGGCAGATCCAACTATGGCTACACCTTC.

The chain links TRBV2 to TRBJ2-1; 7 positions match TRBD2. The CDR3 contains 15 residues. The V and J ends lost 6 bases and 8 bases, in that order; junction bases with no gene match: 13. Germline-derived CDR1 and CDR2 are SNHLY and FYNNEI. This CDR3 is CASRWLAGVAHEQFF. The CDR3 coding sequence is TGTGCCAGCAGGTGGTTGGCGGGAGTGGCGCATGAGCAGTTCTTC. The full variable domain, its missing parts supplied by reference TRBV2 and TRBJ2-1, is EPEVTQTPSHQVTQMGQEVILRCVPISNHLYFYWYRQILGQKVEFLVSFYNNEISEKSEIFDDQFSVERPDGSNFTLKIRSTKLEDSAMYFCASRWLAGVAHEQFFGPGTRLTVL.

This chain uses TRBV2 with TRBJ1-4; tentatively, D is TRBD1 (5 bases). The CDR3 has 15 residues. Trimming took off 2 bases at V and 3 bases at J, with 10 bases between the two ends. Per the germline V gene, CDR1 is SNHLY and CDR2 is FYNNEI. CDR3 sequence: CASSELTAPNEKLFF. The CDR3 DNA follows: TGTGCCAGCAGTGAACTGACAGCGCCTAATGAAAAACTGTTTTTT.

The chain combines TRBV5-6 with TRBJ1-1, with no clear D. CDR3 length: 12 amino acids. Trimming took off 0 bases at V and 8 bases at J, with 8 bases between the two ends. In germline, CDR1 is SGHDT, CDR2 YYEEEE. The CDR3 DNA is TGTGCCAGCAGCTTGGTTACCGCCGAAGCTTTCTTT. This gives the protein CASSLVTAEAFF.

The V gene is TRBV14, the J gene TRBJ2-6; D remains unclear. This CDR3 has 16 amino acids. Trimming shortened V by 0 bases and J by 0 bases, and 6 bases separated the two germline ends. Germline CDR1 and CDR2: SGHDN and FVKESK. CDR3 protein: CASSQEVRSGANVLTF. In DNA, the CDR3 is TGTGCCAGCAGCCAAGAAGTTCGCTCTGGGGCCAACGTCCTGACTTTC.

The chain joins TRBV4-2 to TRBJ2-5; D gene unclear. The V and J ends lost 4 bases and 2 bases respectively, with 14 bases between them. Germline V CDR1 and CDR2: LGHNA, YNFKEQ. The CDR3 consists of 15 residues. This chain's CDR3 is CASSRNMEEQETQYF. The CDR3 coding sequence is TGTGCCAGCAGCCGAAATATGGAAGAACAAGAGACCCAGTACTTC.

The rearrangement joins TRBV4-3 to TRBJ2-1, with 14 bases lining up with TRBD2. CDR3 size: 16 residues. The trim removed 3 bases at V and 10 bases at J, leaving 8 bases unmatched. The germline V gene encodes CDR1 LGHNA and CDR2 YSLEER. The CDR3 sequence is CASSQQMGLAGVEQFF. CDR3 DNA sequence: TGCGCCAGCAGCCAGCAAATGGGACTAGCGGGAGTCGAGCAGTTCTTC.

The chain has TRBV7-9 and TRBJ1-2; D is ambiguous. Trimming stripped 3 bases from V and 2 bases from J, with 4 bases between. The germline V gene has CDR1 SEHNR and CDR2 FQNEAQ (reference sequence). This CDR3 has 12 amino acids. DNA of the CDR3: TGTGCCAGCAGCTTTCCAAACTATGGCTACACCTTC. It codes for CASSFPNYGYTF.

The gene calls are TRBV12-3 or TRBV12-4 and TRBJ1-1, with D possibly TRBD1 on 5 matching bases. V dropped 7 bases and J dropped 10 bases, with 19 bases sitting between them. This CDR3 comprises 13 residues. The CDR3, as DNA: TGTGCCAGCACTCCTGGCGGGGTGAGGGGAGCTTTCTTT. This gives the protein CASTPGGVRGAFF.